This is a list of T cell receptor beta chains from one sample in a study of blood T cell repertoires in COVID-19. Sequencing was performed with immunoSEQ multiplex PCR; in TCRdb, only in-frame clones are kept and a portion is missing. The data hold 300,000 to 400,000 clones, with approximately 90% observed a single time. The sample comprised PBMCs or T cells enriched from blood (not recorded which). Receptors were obtained from a woman aged 18-29 years who had recovered from COVID-19. CDR3s include the opening cysteine and the closing phenylalanine or tryptophan. D genes are given only for firm matches. Some rows have no size entry. The others give once, few or many, or a class for an expanded clone.

j_call v_call d_call clone_size cdr3_nt cdr3_aa
TRBJ2-2 TRBV19 TRBD2 . TGTGCCAGTCCACCTCCTTCGGCTAGCGGGGGCCGGAACACCGGGGAGCTGTTTTTT CASPPPSASGGRNTGELFF
TRBJ2-2 TRBV10-1 TRBD1 once TGCGCCAGCAGGGGACAGGGGAGCACCGGGGAGCTGTTTTTT CASRGQGSTGELFF
TRBJ2-1 TRBV28 TRBD2 . TGTGCCAGCAGTTTGGGGGGGGGTTACAATGAGCAGTTCTTC CASSLGGGYNEQFF
TRBJ1-2 TRBV29-1 TRBD1 . TGCAGCGTTGAAGCCAGACCGGACAGGCTCGGGGGCTACACCTTC CSVEARPDRLGGYTF
TRBJ1-1 TRBV7-2 . . TGTGCCAGCAGCTTAACCGGGGTGAACACTGAAGCTTTCTTT CASSLTGVNTEAFF
TRBJ1-4 TRBV4-3 . . TGCGCCAGCAGGCGGAGGGCGGGTGAAAAACTGTTTTTT CASRRRAGEKLFF
TRBJ1-2 TRBV27 . . TGTGCCAGCAGTTTCCAGGGCGACTATGGCTACACCTTC CASSFQGDYGYTF
TRBJ2-1 TRBV5-1 . . TGCGCCAGCAGCTTGCAGGGGCCCTCCTACAATGAGCAGTTCTTC CASSLQGPSYNEQFF
TRBJ1-3 TRBV7-2 TRBD1 . TGTGCCAGCAGCCCCAGGGGACAGCGAGGAAACACCATATATTTT CASSPRGQRGNTIYF
TRBJ2-3 TRBV6-2/TRBV6-3 TRBD1 . TGTGCCAGCAGTTACGAACGAGGACAGGGCGGGCTAGTTGGAGGCTCAGATACGCAGTATTTT CASSYERGQGGLVGGSDTQYF
TRBJ2-3 TRBV12-5 TRBD2 . TGTGCTAGTGGTCCGGGGACTAGCGGGATTTACACAGATACGCAGTATTTT CASGPGTSGIYTDTQYF
TRBJ2-3 TRBV6-2/TRBV6-3 TRBD2 many TGTGCCAGCAGTTTAGCGGGGGGTGCTGATACGCAGTATTTT CASSLAGGADTQYF
TRBJ2-1 TRBV5-1 . . TGCGCCAGCAGATCCGCCGGGTCGACGGAGCAGTTCTTC CASRSAGSTEQFF
TRBJ2-3 TRBV7-9 . . TGTGCCAGCAGCTTAAAAGACAGGGAGGAGGCCGGGGCAGATACGCAGTATTTT CASSLKDREEAGADTQYF
TRBJ2-7 TRBV2 . . TGTGCCAGCAGTCTAGCCTACGAGCAGTACTTC CASSLAYEQYF
TRBJ1-2 TRBV27 . . TGTGCCAGCAGTTTCCAGGGTCAGGAGGGCTATGGCTACACCTTC CASSFQGQEGYGYTF
TRBJ2-7 TRBV23-1 . . TGCGCCAGCAGTCAATCTACCAGGGGCGAAATGGGACCCTACGAGCAGTACTTC CASSQSTRGEMGPYEQYF
TRBJ2-5 TRBV29-1 TRBD2 . TGCAGCGCCGATGGACTAGCGGAGCGCCAAGAGACCCAGTACTTC CSADGLAERQETQYF